This TCR beta chain was identified in a study of T cells in localized non-small cell lung cancer. Study results and limitations: Adjacent uninvolved lung tissue had the highest T cell clonality, exceeding tumor. Prolonged overall survival went with higher T cell density in the blood. Heterogeneity stays possible, as sequencing covered only one tumor region. Adjacent lung tissue had a median approximately 57 of the top 100 clones found in the tumor.

The germline V gene has CDR1 LNHDA and CDR2 SQIVND (reference sequence). Trimming took 4 bases from V and 4 from J, leaving 19 bases between them. The CDR3 spans 16 residues. In the case of this clone: The antigen is not known.

TCRdb's copy holds only in-frame clones and misses some; the assay was immunoSEQ multiplex PCR. The table records 55,000 or so clones, around 80% of them present only once. This chain links TRBV19 with TRBJ1-1; no reliable D call. The sequenced sample was PBMCs, obtained before any cancer treatment. The receptor was isolated from a woman aged 40-69 years with stage II lung adenocarcinoma. The CDR3, as DNA: TGTGCCAGTAGTAACCTAGTGTGGGGTCGGAGCACTGAAGCTTTCTTT. Its protein product is CASSNLVWGRSTEAFF.